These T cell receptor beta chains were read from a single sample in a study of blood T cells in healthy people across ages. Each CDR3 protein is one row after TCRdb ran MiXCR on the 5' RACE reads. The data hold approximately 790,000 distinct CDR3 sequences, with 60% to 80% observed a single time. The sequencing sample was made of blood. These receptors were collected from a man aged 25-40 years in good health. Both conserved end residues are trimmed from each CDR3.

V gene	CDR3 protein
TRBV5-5	ASSFQGAVEQY
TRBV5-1	ASSSFGTVELTGTQY
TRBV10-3	ASADTTNEKLF
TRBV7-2	ASSLAHRAVSSYEQY
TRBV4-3	ASSQDLDWADTQY
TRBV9	ASSVGGGPPSGANVLT
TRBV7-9	ASSRTGRVNTEAF
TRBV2	ASMPGTSSSTDTQY
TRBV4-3	ASSQKAGSTDTQY
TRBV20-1	SASTPSGLQETQY
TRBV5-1	ASSLALRYNEQF
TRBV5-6	ASSLPSGGLGGEQF
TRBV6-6	ASSYSSSRVFNEQF
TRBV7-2	ASSPAWLTTDTQY
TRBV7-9	ASSSTENNEKLF
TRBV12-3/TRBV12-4	ASSPNSRAQY
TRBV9	ASSVGRGAYGYT
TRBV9	ASSTARAGGEEQY
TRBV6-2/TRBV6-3	ASLGQGARGANVLT
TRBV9	ASSVGGGLADEQF
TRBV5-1	ASSLEGNEETQY
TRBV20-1	SAVPPIPGGELF
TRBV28	ASSHPGLGVYEQY
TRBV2	ASAEGTAQTQY
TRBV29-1	SVSRQLLEKLF
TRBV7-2	ASSRQASGETQY
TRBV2	ASSKDRVRGSAEQF
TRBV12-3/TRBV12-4	ASRETGGVGSYNSPLH
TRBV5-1	ASSHSGAGYEQY
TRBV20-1	SAQRSSGAYNEQF
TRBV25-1	ASSDRDNSPLH
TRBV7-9	ASSVQGPNTEAF
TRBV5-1	ASSIGTDPVGGNQPQH
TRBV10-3	AISEFGTGEHEQY
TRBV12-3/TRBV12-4	ASRQGDKQY
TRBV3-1	ASSPLRAGAGNEQF
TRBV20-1	SARERGRLGYEQY
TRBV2	ASSEQGEPGANVPT
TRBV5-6	ASSPLEGGFYGYT
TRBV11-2	ASSLEASGGASYNEQF
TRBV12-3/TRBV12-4	ASSLPDGQGVFRNEQF
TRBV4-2	ASSPQGGGFYNEQF
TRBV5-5	ASSRDYFSYEQY
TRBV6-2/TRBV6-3	ASTPSGTISYEQY
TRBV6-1	ASSDLSLWNQPQH
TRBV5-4	ASSLPTSGGDGELF
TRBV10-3	AISESATGEGGCT
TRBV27	ASALSSPLLGEQY
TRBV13	ASTERGGSSYNEQF
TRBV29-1	SVQPQGSGYGYT
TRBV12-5	ASGLSLDRLAYEQY
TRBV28	ASSPTPNYNEQF
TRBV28	ASSFLPQIFNYGYT
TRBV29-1	SVEDDRAYEQY
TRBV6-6	ASSLDRVGPVSTQY
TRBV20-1	SARDRPAGYNEQF
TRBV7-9	AFGTSTDTQY
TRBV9	ASSPSDRESNEQY